These T cell receptor beta chains were read from a single sample in a study of CD8+ T cells in alopecia areata. TCRdb's table, derived via immunoSEQ multiplex PCR, lists solely in-frame clones and lacks some. The profile shows more than 150,000 clones, 45% to 55% of them singletons. The sample consisted of CD8+ T cells sorted from blood, taken at week 0. The source of these receptors is a human donor with alopecia areata. Both conserved end residues are part of each CDR3. The D gene is left open where the match is weak. Clone size appears in some rows only: once, few, many, or a class for an expanded clone.

TRBV2,TRBJ1-2,-,TRBD1,TGTGCCAGCAGTAATATTAACGCAGGGGGCCATCTGTCCAACACCTTC,CASSNINAGGHLSNTF
TRBV27,TRBJ1-2,-,-,TGTGCCAGCAGTTTATCGCCAGGCTCCTTGGGCTATGGCTACACCTTC,CASSLSPGSLGYGYTF
TRBV30,TRBJ2-5,-,TRBD1,TGTGCCTGGAGTGCGGGACAGGGGCAAGAGACCCAGTACTTC,CAWSAGQGQETQYF
TRBV7-7,TRBJ2-3,-,-,TGTGCCAGCAGCTTAGAGATAGGAGCGACAGATACGCAGTATTTT,CASSLEIGATDTQYF
TRBV12-5,TRBJ1-2,few,TRBD1,TGTGCTAGTGGTGCGCCCCAGGACAGGCGGGGAGGTGGCTACACCTTC,CASGAPQDRRGGGYTF
TRBV5-6,TRBJ2-1,-,-,TGTGCCAGCAGCTTGGTGCGGGGAACGAACAATGAGCAGTTCTTC,CASSLVRGTNNEQFF
TRBV19,TRBJ1-5,-,TRBD1,TGTGCCAGTAGTTTGACAGGGAATAGCAATCAGCCCCAGCATTTT,CASSLTGNSNQPQHF
TRBV6-5,TRBJ2-7,-,-,TGTGCCAGCAGTTACATGGGTTCTAGCTCCTACGAGCAGTACTTC,CASSYMGSSSYEQYF
TRBV23-1,TRBJ2-5,few,-,TGCGCCAGCAGTCGGCCAGGGGAGACCCAGTACTTC,CASSRPGETQYF
TRBV7-8,TRBJ1-6,once,-,TGTGCCAGCAGCTTAGCAACAGGCGATTCACCCCTCCACTTT,CASSLATGDSPLHF
TRBV29-1,TRBJ2-3,few,-,TGCAGCGTTGCAGCGCAAGATACGCAGTATTTT,CSVAAQDTQYF
TRBV6-6,TRBJ2-1,-,TRBD1,TGTGCCAGCAGCCCAGGGACAGGGTGGAGTGAGCAGTTCTTC,CASSPGTGWSEQFF
TRBV6-5,TRBJ2-3,-,TRBD2,TGTGCCAGCAGAGAATCGCGGGGGGCGACAGATACGCAGTATTTT,CASRESRGATDTQYF
TRBV27,TRBJ2-1,few,-,TGTGCCAGCAGTTTATCCGGGACGTCGATCTACAATGAGCAGTTCTTC,CASSLSGTSIYNEQFF
TRBV13,TRBJ2-1,-,TRBD2,TGTGCCAGCAGCTTAGCTGGGACTAGCGGGGGGGCTGGGCAGTTCTTC,CASSLAGTSGGAGQFF
TRBV7-2,TRBJ2-3,-,-,TGTGCCAAGGCCCAAATTCCCGAGGACAATACGCAGTATTTT,CAKAQIPEDNTQYF
TRBV30,TRBJ2-5,-,TRBD2,TGTGCCTGGAGAACTAGCGGGGGGACCAGGGAGACCCAGTACTTC,CAWRTSGGTRETQYF
TRBV7-9,TRBJ1-2,few,-,TGTGCCAGCAGCATTCTGATTGGGGAGAATGGCTACACCTTC,CASSILIGENGYTF
TRBV9,TRBJ2-3,once,TRBD1,TGTGCCAGCAGCGTAGTCCAGACAGGGCGCACAGATACGCAGTATTTT,CASSVVQTGRTDTQYF
TRBV30,TRBJ2-7,-,TRBD1,TGTGCCTGGAGTGGGGACAGGGTCTACGAGCAGTACTTC,CAWSGDRVYEQYF
TRBV5-1,TRBJ2-3,-,-,TGCGCCAGCAGCTCCGAGAGCCCCACAGATACGCAGTATTTT,CASSSESPTDTQYF
TRBV27,TRBJ2-5,-,TRBD2,TGTGCCAGCAGTTTATCGCAGACTAGCGAGACCCAGTACTTC,CASSLSQTSETQYF
TRBV4-3,TRBJ2-2,-,-,TGCGCCAGCAGTGGAGAGAACACCGGGGAGCTGTTTTTT,CASSGENTGELFF
TRBV2,TRBJ2-1,-,-,TGTGCCAGCAGTGATCCCCAGGGGTCCTACAATGAGCAGTTCTTC,CASSDPQGSYNEQFF
TRBV25-1,TRBJ1-2,few,-,TGTGCCAGCAGTGAATTCGGGGGAGGCTACACCTTC,CASSEFGGGYTF